The source of this TCR beta chain is a study of identical twins. Study results and limitations: Because invariant MAIT and iNKT cells could be present, zero-insertion analyses could be partly confounded. In beta out-of-frame sequences, the excess sharing between twins was weaker.

This CDR3 is built from 13 residues. Trimming stripped 3 bases from V and 11 bases from J, with 16 bases between. The V gene's germline CDR1 is PRHDT and CDR2 FYEKMQ (reference sequence). In the case of this clonotype: No antigen is known for it.

TCRdb recomputed calls from the 5' RACE reads with MiXCR, one row per CDR3 protein. This sample has approximately 220,000 distinct CDR3 sequences, with approximately 7.3% found just once. This sample also belongs to another study, concerning yellow fever vaccine responses in identical twins.

The V gene is TRBV13, the J gene TRBJ1-1, with D hard to call. This clonotype was obtained from a woman aged 18-29 years in good health. The source material was CD8+ T cells sorted from blood. CDR3 in DNA: TGTGCCAGCAGCTTGGTATCAAGGGATAACGCTTTCTTT. It specifies CASSLVSRDNAFF.